The sequence of this T cell receptor beta chain was determined in a study of OX40 agonist ivuxolimab in advanced cancers. Broader study findings: The average count of expanded clones was higher among CD8+ T cells than among CD4+. The study found among the lowest clonal expansion in partial responders at 0.1-3.0 mg/kg. In a subset of nonresponders, normalized T-cell clonal expansion was also low.

Germline V gene data show CDR1 as MNHEY and CDR2 as SVGAGI. The length of the CDR3 is 15 residues. Trimming at V came to 2 bases and at J to 11 bases, leaving 11 bases not matched to a gene. Only in-frame clones appear in the TCRdb table, and some are missing; sequencing was by immunoSEQ multiplex PCR. Seen here are tens of thousands of clones, around nine tenths observed once, and the top ten hold roughly 13%. A remark on this clone: Its antigen is not known.

The origin of this receptor is an adult with an advanced solid tumor such as melanoma, head and neck, liver or kidney cancer. The sample in question was CD4+ or CD8+ T cells sorted from blood, obtained in a trial of the OX40 agonist ivuxolimab. V usage is TRBV6-5 and J usage is TRBJ1-1, with TRBD1 identical over 10 bases. The CDR3 nucleotides are TGTGCCAGCAGTTACAGTTTGGGGACAGGGGTGAGTGCTTTCTTT. This codes for CASSYSLGTGVSAFF.